This is a list of T cell receptor beta chains from one sample in a study of T cell repertoires in cytomegalovirus infection. Each CDR3 protein gets one entry after TCRdb re-called the reads with MiXCR. The data contain approximately 250,000 distinct CDR3 sequences, 12% of them singletons. The specimen was PBMCs. These receptors were collected from a human donor in good health (CMV status not recorded). Some clones in this sample may be carry-over from other donors' samples. Each CDR3 is given with its conserved first and last residue.

V,J,CDR3
TRBV28,TRBJ1-2,CASSFLGQRNYGYTF
TRBV27,TRBJ2-1,CASSSTSGSSYNEQFF
TRBV7-9,TRBJ1-1,CASSPRSMNTEAFF
TRBV4-3,TRBJ2-1,CASSQDWAGAYNEQFF
TRBV7-8,TRBJ2-5,CASSSHRDREETQYF
TRBV7-2,TRBJ1-1,CASSLLQGALMNTEAFF
TRBV30,TRBJ2-5,CAWSVDYLTLLYF
TRBV7-2,TRBJ2-7,CASSLVGTGGTLIKEQYF
TRBV7-2,TRBJ1-5,CASSLVLRGGPQHF
TRBV29-1,TRBJ2-1,CSVARENEMDEQFF
TRBV29-1,TRBJ2-7,CSVGLSSYEQYF
TRBV7-2,TRBJ1-5,CASSLGPRRGRSNQPQHF
TRBV3-1,TRBJ1-1,CASTEVRAHGKAFF
TRBV5-1,TRBJ1-1,CASSLGTGVPKATEAFF
TRBV12-3/TRBV12-4,TRBJ1-1,CASSPSAYTEAFF
TRBV6-2/TRBV6-3,TRBJ2-3,CASSYETSGTDTQYF
TRBV7-2,TRBJ1-5,CASSPQGANQPQHF
TRBV7-2,TRBJ2-5,CASRKVVGETQYF
TRBV5-1,TRBJ2-1,CASSLPSGGHNEQFF
TRBV11-2,TRBJ1-6,CASSPRQDGSPLHF
TRBV9,TRBJ1-5,CASSPDPGQSNQPQHF
TRBV19,TRBJ2-1,CATMLRDSTYNEQFF
TRBV3-1,TRBJ2-5,CASSQRMIRASQQETQYF
TRBV2,TRBJ1-2,CASSGEGYGYTF
TRBV7-2,TRBJ2-3,CASSPRTSGDGDTQYF
TRBV7-2,TRBJ2-1,CASSSLADNYNEQFF
TRBV20-1,TRBJ2-3,CSATGLAGTDTQYF
TRBV7-2,TRBJ2-5,CASSFIAQETQYF
TRBV27,TRBJ2-1,CASSYRTSGSYNEQFF
TRBV11-2,TRBJ2-3,CASSPGADTQYF
TRBV19,TRBJ1-1,CASSIRNTEAFF
TRBV5-6,TRBJ2-1,CASSLGRPPLWQFF
TRBV25-1,TRBJ1-2,CASSEAGDRGLDGYTF
TRBV7-2,TRBJ2-1,CASRFDANEQFF
TRBV2,TRBJ1-3,CAIQGSSGNTIYF
TRBV28,TRBJ1-5,CASSVEGDGNQPQHF
TRBV6-2/TRBV6-3,TRBJ1-1,CASRPLAGNTEAFF
TRBV7-2,TRBJ2-1,CASSLGTVYNEQFF
TRBV2,TRBJ2-1,CASSEHNEQFF
TRBV20-1,TRBJ2-7,CSASAPTVVYEQYF
TRBV2,TRBJ1-1,CAGSRDSNTEAFF
TRBV6-2/TRBV6-3,TRBJ2-1,CASSYPTSDEQFF
TRBV19,TRBJ1-5,CASSRAILNQPQHF